This T cell receptor beta chain was sequenced for a study of blood T cells in healthy people across ages. About the study: The template switching approach captured approximately one barcoded beta molecule for every two T cells.

This clonotype was observed a few times. The antigen is not known. Combining a sample-barcoded 5' primer with a J-beta primer mix, a second PCR ran for roughly 6 to 12 cycles. TCRdb reanalysed the 5' RACE reads using MiXCR and keeps one entry per CDR3 protein. The sample yields about 1.8 million distinct CDR3 sequences, just under 50% seen once. Per individual sample, total RNA of at least 5.5 micrograms was extracted. V was shortened by 5 bases and J by 3 bases, with 13 bases between the two germline ends. Germline V CDR1 and CDR2: DFQATT, SNEGSKA (reference sequence). This CDR3 spans 14 amino acids. Study-level findings and limits: Diversity was estimated from one million T cells, and these estimates were considered underestimates. Naive CD4+ cell counts and diversity both ran higher in long-lived than in aged donors.

The sequenced sample was blood. The J gene is TRBJ1-4, the V gene TRBV20-1; D not certain. The origin of this receptor is a woman aged 40-49 years in good health. The CDR3 DNA reads as TGCAGTGCTTCCACGGGGTTTGCTAATGAAAAACTGTTTTTT. Translation: CSASTGFANEKLFF.